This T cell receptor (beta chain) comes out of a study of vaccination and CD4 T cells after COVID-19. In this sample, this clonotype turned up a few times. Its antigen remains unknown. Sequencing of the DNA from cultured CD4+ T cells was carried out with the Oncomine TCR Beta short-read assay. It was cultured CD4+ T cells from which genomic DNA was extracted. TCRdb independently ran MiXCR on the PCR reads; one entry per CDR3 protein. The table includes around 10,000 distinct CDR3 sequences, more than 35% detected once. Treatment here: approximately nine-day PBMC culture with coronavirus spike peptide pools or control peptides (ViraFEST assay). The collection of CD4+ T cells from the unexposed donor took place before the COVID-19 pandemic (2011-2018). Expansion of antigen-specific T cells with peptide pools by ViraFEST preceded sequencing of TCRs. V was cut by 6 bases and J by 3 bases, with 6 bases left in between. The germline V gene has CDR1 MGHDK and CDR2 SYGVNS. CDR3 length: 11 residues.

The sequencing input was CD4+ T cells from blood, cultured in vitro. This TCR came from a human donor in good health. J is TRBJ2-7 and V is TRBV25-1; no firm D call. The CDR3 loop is CASSPGYEQYF. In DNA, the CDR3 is TGTGCCAGCAGCCCTGGCTACGAGCAGTACTTC.